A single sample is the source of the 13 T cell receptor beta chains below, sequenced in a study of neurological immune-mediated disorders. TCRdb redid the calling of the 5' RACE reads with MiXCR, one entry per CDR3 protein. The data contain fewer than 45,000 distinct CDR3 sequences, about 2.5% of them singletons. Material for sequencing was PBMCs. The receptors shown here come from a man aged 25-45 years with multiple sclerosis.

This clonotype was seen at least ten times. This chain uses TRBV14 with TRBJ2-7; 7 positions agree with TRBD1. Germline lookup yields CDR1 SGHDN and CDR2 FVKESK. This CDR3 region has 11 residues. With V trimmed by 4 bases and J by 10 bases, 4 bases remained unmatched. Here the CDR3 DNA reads TGTGCCAGCAGCCTAGGGACAGTACAGTACTTC. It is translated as CASSLGTVQYF.

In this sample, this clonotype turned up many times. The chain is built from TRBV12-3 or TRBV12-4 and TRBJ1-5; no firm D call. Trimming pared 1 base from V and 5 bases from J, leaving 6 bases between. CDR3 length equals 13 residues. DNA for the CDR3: TGTGCCAGCAGTTTAGAGGTACATCAGCCCCAGCATTTT. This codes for CASSLEVHQPQHF.

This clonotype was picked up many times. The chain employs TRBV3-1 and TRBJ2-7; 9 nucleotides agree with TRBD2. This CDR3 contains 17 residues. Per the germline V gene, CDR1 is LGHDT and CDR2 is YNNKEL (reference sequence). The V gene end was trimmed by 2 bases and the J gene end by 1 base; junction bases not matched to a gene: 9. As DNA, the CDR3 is TGTGCCAGCAGCCAATTAACTAGCGGGCGCCCGTCCTACGAGCAGTACTTC. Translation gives CASSQLTSGRPSYEQYF.

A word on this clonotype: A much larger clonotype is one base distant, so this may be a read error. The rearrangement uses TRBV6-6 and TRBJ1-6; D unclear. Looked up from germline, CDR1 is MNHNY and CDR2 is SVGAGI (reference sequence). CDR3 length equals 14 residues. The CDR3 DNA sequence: TGTGCCAGCAGTTACAACGCAAGGAATTCACCCCTCAACTTT. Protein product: CASSYNARNSPLNF.

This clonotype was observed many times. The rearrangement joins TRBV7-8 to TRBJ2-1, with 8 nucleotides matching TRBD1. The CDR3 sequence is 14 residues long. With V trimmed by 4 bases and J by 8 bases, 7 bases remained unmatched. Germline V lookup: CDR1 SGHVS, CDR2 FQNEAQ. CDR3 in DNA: TGTGCCAGCAGCTCTGGGACAGGCAGGGATGAGCAGTTCTTC. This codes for CASSSGTGRDEQFF.

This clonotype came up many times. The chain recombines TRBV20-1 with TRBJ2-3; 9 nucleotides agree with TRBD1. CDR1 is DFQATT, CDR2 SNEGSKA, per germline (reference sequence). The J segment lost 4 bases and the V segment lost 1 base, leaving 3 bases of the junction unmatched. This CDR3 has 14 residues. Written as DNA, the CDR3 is TGCAGTGCTAGAGCACGACAGGGGGCAGATACGCAGTATTTT. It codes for CSARARQGADTQYF.

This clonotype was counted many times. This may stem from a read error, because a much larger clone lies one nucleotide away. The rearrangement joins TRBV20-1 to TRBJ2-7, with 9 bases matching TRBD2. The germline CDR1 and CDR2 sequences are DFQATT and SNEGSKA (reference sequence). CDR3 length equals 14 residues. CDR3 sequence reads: CSTRDWTSDYEQYF. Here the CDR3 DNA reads TGCAGTACTAGAGATTGGACTAGCGACTACGAGCAGTACTTC.

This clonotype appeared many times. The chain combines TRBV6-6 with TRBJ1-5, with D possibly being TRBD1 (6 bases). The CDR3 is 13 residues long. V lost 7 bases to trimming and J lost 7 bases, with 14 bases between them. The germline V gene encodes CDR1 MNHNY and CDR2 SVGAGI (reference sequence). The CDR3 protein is CASTEGVLQPQHF. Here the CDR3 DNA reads TGTGCCAGCACTGAGGGGGTTTTGCAGCCCCAGCATTTT.

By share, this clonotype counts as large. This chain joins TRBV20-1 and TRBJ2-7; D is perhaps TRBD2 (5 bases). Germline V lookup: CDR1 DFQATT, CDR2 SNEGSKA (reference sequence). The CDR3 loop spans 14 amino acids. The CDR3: CSPDEAGESYEQYF. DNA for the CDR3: TGCAGCCCGGACGAGGCGGGCGAATCCTACGAGCAGTACTTC.

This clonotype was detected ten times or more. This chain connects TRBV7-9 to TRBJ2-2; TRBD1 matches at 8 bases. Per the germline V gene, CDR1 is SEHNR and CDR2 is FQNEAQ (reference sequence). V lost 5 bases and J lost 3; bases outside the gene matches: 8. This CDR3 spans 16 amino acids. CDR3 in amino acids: CASSPQQGVDTGELFF. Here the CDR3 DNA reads TGTGCCAGCAGCCCCCAACAGGGGGTCGACACCGGGGAGCTGTTTTTT.

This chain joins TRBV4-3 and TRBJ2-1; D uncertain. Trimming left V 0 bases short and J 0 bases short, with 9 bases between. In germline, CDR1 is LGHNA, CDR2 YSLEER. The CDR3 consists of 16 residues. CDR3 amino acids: CASSQDYRASYNEQFF. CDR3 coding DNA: TGCGCCAGCAGCCAAGATTATCGAGCCTCCTACAATGAGCAGTTCTTC.

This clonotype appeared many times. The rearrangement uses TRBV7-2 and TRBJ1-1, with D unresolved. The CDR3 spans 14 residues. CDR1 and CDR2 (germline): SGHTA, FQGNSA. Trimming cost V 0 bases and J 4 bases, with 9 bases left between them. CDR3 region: CASSLAGLGTEAFF. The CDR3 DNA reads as TGTGCCAGCAGCTTAGCAGGGCTCGGCACTGAAGCTTTCTTT.

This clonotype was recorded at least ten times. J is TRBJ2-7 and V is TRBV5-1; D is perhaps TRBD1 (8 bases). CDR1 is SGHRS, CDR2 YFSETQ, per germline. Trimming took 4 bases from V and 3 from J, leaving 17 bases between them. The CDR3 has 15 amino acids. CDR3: CASSNTGGVGYEQYF. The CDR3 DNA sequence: TGCGCCAGCAGCAACACAGGGGGGGTTGGCTACGAGCAGTACTTC.